The 18 T cell receptor beta chains listed next were all sequenced from one sample in a study of cytomegalovirus exposure and HLA in healthy donors. Primers for the PCR totalled 60 Vbeta and 13 Jbeta. Clones were sequenced by immunoSEQ multiplex PCR, and TCRdb holds only the in-frame ones, with some missing. The repertoire table contains 75,000 to 90,000 clones. Sequenced sample: PBMCs. These receptors were taken from a woman aged 55-69 years in good health and CMV-seronegative.

The rearrangement joins TRBV5-5 to TRBJ2-7; weak D call: TRBD2 (6 bases). Germline V CDR1 and CDR2: SGHKS, YYEKEE (reference sequence). The length of the CDR3 is 14 residues. Trimming shortened V by 2 bases and J by 5 bases, and 14 bases separated the two germline ends. The CDR3 sequence is CASSLPPGRDEQYF. In DNA form, the CDR3 reads TGTGCCAGCAGCTTACCCCCCGGGAGAGACGAGCAGTACTTC.

This sequence joins TRBV12-1 and TRBJ1-5; TRBD1, the table's D call, was not compared with the DNA. TRBV12-1 is flagged as a pseudogene. The CDR3 spans 16 residues. CDR3 in amino acids: CASSHPRRDRDQPQHF. The CDR3, as DNA: TGTGCCAGCAGCCACCCTAGGCGGGACAGAGATCAGCCCCAGCATTTT.

The chain employs TRBV11-2 and TRBJ2-7, with TRBD1 matching over 11 bases. Looked up from germline, CDR1 is SGHAT and CDR2 is FQNNGV. V was clipped by 7 bases and J by 3 bases; unmatched bases: 5. The CDR3 is 14 residues long. This chain's CDR3 is CASTLGTGGYEQYF. As DNA, the CDR3 is TGTGCCAGCACCTTGGGGACAGGGGGCTACGAGCAGTACTTC.

The chain uses TRBV7-8 and TRBJ1-2, with D possibly being TRBD1 (6 bases). The CDR3 contains 14 residues. V lost 3 bases and J lost 6, with 14 bases in between. Germline V gene sequence: CDR1 SGHVS, CDR2 FQNEAQ. The DNA of the CDR3 is TGTGCCAGCAGCTTTAAACAGGGAGGGAATGGCTACACCTTC. Translation: CASSFKQGGNGYTF.

The chain uses TRBV5-1 and TRBJ2-1, with 8 bases that match TRBD2. Germline-derived CDR1 and CDR2 are SGHRS and YFSETQ. CDR3 length: 16 residues. V gave up 4 bases and J gave up 6 bases; unmatched junction bases: 12. This chain's CDR3 is CASSPSGAGGSNEQFF. The CDR3 nucleotides are TGCGCCAGCAGCCCCTCTGGGGCGGGAGGTTCCAATGAGCAGTTCTTC.

The chain employs TRBV7-2 and TRBJ2-1; possibly TRBD2 for D (6 bases). The V and J ends lost 4 bases and 0 bases respectively, with 13 bases between them. Germline V CDR1 and CDR2: SGHTA, FQGNSA. The CDR3 runs 16 residues. The CDR3 bases are TGTGCCAGCAGCTCCCTTAGCGGAAGCTCCTACAATGAGCAGTTCTTC. This sequence encodes CASSSLSGSSYNEQFF.

V gene TRBV21-1 combines with J gene TRBJ2-7; the table's D call, TRBD1, was not checked against the DNA. TRBV21-1 is shown as a pseudogene. The CDR3 length is 14 residues. The CDR3 DNA reads TGTGCCAGCAAAGGGACAGCCCTACCCTACGAGCAGTACTTC. The encoded protein is CASKGTALPYEQYF.

This chain connects TRBV19 to TRBJ2-1; 12 bases fit TRBD2. This CDR3 has 15 amino acids. V lost 7 bases, J lost 8 bases, and 9 bases stayed unmatched. Germline assignment: CDR1 LNHDA and CDR2 SQIVND (reference sequence). CDR3 coding DNA: TGTGCCAGTATTGGGGAGGGACTAGCGGGCCATGAGCAGTTCTTC. This encodes CASIGEGLAGHEQFF.

The chain has TRBV5-1 and TRBJ2-2; 12 bases agree with TRBD1. The germline gives CDR1 SGHRS, CDR2 YFSETQ. V was pared by 6 bases and J by 1 base, with 13 bases of the junction left unmatched. The CDR3 extends over 19 amino acids. DNA of the CDR3: TGCGCCAGCACCCCTTCCCTCGGGACAGGGGGCAGGAACACCGGGGAGCTGTTTTTT. It specifies CASTPSLGTGGRNTGELFF.

This chain links TRBV28 with TRBJ2-5; tentatively, D is TRBD1 (5 bases). CDR1 MDHEN and CDR2 SYDVKM come from the germline V gene. CDR3 size: 15 residues. V gave up 5 bases and J gave up 2 bases, with 15 bases separating them. This CDR3 is CASSGAARKQETQYF. In nucleotides, the CDR3 is TGTGCCAGCAGTGGGGCAGCCCGAAAGCAAGAGACCCAGTACTTC. The variable domain in full, completed from reference TRBV28 and TRBJ2-5, reads DVKVTQSSRYLVKRTGEKVFLECVQDMDHENMFWYRQDPGLGLRLIYFSYDVKMKEKGDIPEGYSVSREKKERFSLILESASTNQTSMYLCASSGAARKQETQYFGPGTRLLVL.

The chain joins TRBV18 to TRBJ2-4; a weak D match, TRBD1 (6 bases). This CDR3 has 16 residues. Trimming took off 0 bases at V and 1 base at J, with 10 bases between the two ends. Germline V CDR1 and CDR2: KGHSH, LQKENI. This CDR3 is CASSPPGQGAKNIQYF. DNA of the CDR3: TGTGCCAGCTCACCACCAGGGCAGGGGGCCAAAAACATTCAGTACTTC. The complete variable domain, with remaining parts taken from reference TRBV18 and TRBJ2-4, reads NAGVMQNPRHLVRRRGQEARLRCSPMKGHSHVYWYRQLPEEGLKFMVYLQKENIIDESGMPKERFSAEFPKEGPSILRIQQVVRGDSAAYFCASSPPGQGAKNIQYFGAGTRLSVL.

The rearrangement links TRBV6-1 to TRBJ2-4; 10 bases fit TRBD2. V lost 4 bases, J lost 4 bases, and 10 bases stayed unmatched. CDR1 is MNHNS and CDR2 is SASEGT in the germline V gene. This CDR3 contains 17 residues. CDR3 DNA: TGTGCCAGCAGTGCCGGGACTAGCGCCAGAGTAAAAAACATTCAGTACTTC. Translated, it gives CASSAGTSARVKNIQYF.

In DNA form, the CDR3 reads TGTGCCAGCACGTCACAGGGGGTTAACTATGGCTACACCTTC. The encoded protein is CASTSQGVNYGYTF. The V call is TRBV18, the J call TRBJ1-2, with TRBD1 identical over 8 bases. V lost 8 bases to trimming and J lost 1 base; unmatched junction nucleotides: 6. CDR1 and CDR2 from the germline V gene are KGHSH and LQKENI. The CDR3 is 14 residues long.

This rearrangement joins TRBV19 to TRBJ1-2; 10 bases map to TRBD1. The V gene's germline CDR1 is LNHDA and CDR2 SQIVND (reference sequence). This CDR3 is built from 14 residues. Trimming cost V 9 bases and J 2 bases; bases outside gene matches: 6. Here the CDR3 reads CASRDRGSNYGYTF. Written as DNA, the CDR3 is TGTGCCAGCAGGGACAGGGGAAGCAACTATGGCTACACCTTC.

In DNA, the CDR3 is TGTGCCAGCAGTTCCGGGACAGTACAGAGCAATCAGCCCCAGCATTTT. Its translation is CASSSGTVQSNQPQHF. The chain employs TRBV28 and TRBJ1-5, with 7 nucleotides matching TRBD1. J gave up 1 base and V 4 bases, and 7 bases lay outside the gene matches. CDR1 is MDHEN, CDR2 SYDVKM, per germline. This CDR3 has 16 residues.

The rearrangement joins TRBV7-2 to TRBJ2-1; 9 bases agree with TRBD1. This CDR3 comprises 16 residues. The V and J ends lost 5 bases and 4 bases, in that order; junction bases with no gene match: 9. Germline values: CDR1 SGHTA, CDR2 FQGNSA. This chain's CDR3 is CASSNPPGQGYNEQFF. CDR3 coding DNA: TGTGCCAGCAGCAACCCTCCGGGACAGGGATACAATGAGCAGTTCTTC. Drawing the rest from reference TRBV7-2 and TRBJ2-1, the complete variable domain is GAGVSQSPSNKVTEKGKDVELRCDPISGHTALYWYRQSLGQGLEFLIYFQGNSAPDKSGLPSDRFSAERTGGSVSTLTIQRTQQEDSAVYLCASSNPPGQGYNEQFFGPGTRLTVL.

This chain uses TRBV6-1 with TRBJ2-7, with 7 bases fitting TRBD2. The CDR3 contains 15 residues. After removal of 8 bases from V and 2 bases from J, the junction contained 12 bases not matched to a gene. Germline CDR1 reads MNHNS; CDR2 reads SASEGT. CDR3 coding DNA: TGTGCCAGCGGAGCGGGATCCGCCGGTGCCTACGAGCAGTACTTC. Amino acids: CASGAGSAGAYEQYF.

The chain combines TRBV10-3 with TRBJ2-1; possibly TRBD2 for D (5 bases). Trimming shortened V by 10 bases and J by 8 bases, and 15 bases separated the two germline ends. There are 12 residues in the CDR3. The germline CDR1 and CDR2 sequences are ENHRY and SYGVKD. In DNA, the CDR3 is TGTGCCACTTCGCCTAGCAGCGATGAGCAGTTCTTC. This translates into CATSPSSDEQFF.